The present entry profiles one T cell receptor beta chain with its context. What it binds is unknown. Individual cDNA molecules were tagged with unique molecular identifiers, the study reported. In TCRdb, the 5' RACE reads were re-called with MiXCR into one record per CDR3 protein. This sample has roughly 110,000 distinct CDR3 sequences, with more than 9.5% found just once. This sample was taken from a study of early T cells in non-severe SARS-CoV-2 infection. At the level of the study: Chains from this unsorted whole-blood bulk RNA could not be paired. Notes on the study in general: Anti-spike CD8 responses were favored by VDJdb matching, which missed private and CD4 specificities.

The CDR3 has 14 amino acids. CDR1 and CDR2 from the germline V gene are DFQATT and SNEGSKA (reference sequence). Trimming stripped 7 bases from V and 7 bases from J, with 17 bases between. The specimen sequenced was whole blood. V gene TRBV20-1 combines with J gene TRBJ1-6; unclear D gene. The clonotype comes from an adult who was a healthcare worker with PCR-confirmed SARS-CoV-2 infection or an uninfected control (not recorded which). CDR3 in DNA: TGCAGTGTGGGGAGGGATCTTTGGAATTCACCCCTCCACTTT. Its protein product is CSVGRDLWNSPLHF.